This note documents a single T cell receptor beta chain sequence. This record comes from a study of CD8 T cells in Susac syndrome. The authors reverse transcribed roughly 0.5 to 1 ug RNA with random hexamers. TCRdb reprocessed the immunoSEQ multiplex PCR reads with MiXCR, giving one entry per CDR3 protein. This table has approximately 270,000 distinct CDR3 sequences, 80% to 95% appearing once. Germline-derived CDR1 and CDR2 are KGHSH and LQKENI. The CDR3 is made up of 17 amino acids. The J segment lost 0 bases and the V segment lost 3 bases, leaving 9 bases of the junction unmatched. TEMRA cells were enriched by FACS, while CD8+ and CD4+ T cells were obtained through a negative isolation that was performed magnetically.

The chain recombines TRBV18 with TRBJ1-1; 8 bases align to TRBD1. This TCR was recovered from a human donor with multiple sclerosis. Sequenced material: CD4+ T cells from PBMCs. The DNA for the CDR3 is TGTGCCAGCTCACCCACGGACAGGGCGTTTATGAACACTGAAGCTTTCTTT. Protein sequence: CASSPTDRAFMNTEAFF.